The present TCR beta chain was sequenced within a study of CD8 T cells in Susac syndrome. Study-level background: Intravenous immunoglobulin alone or corticosteroids were being given to patients with Susac syndrome at blood draw, unless they were therapy-naive.

Random hexamers primed reverse transcription of about 0.5 to 1 ug RNA. TCRdb redid the calling of the immunoSEQ multiplex PCR reads with MiXCR, one entry per CDR3 protein. The repertoire includes 80,000 or so distinct CDR3 sequences, roughly 91% of them detected once, and over 0.5% sits in the top ten. Negative isolation was used for CD8+ and CD4+ T cells, and FACS enrichment was applied to TEMRA cells. The count of this clonotype is one. Germline V gene sequence: CDR1 DFQATT, CDR2 SNEGSKA (reference sequence). The V gene lost 3 bases and the J gene lost 1 base, with 15 bases spanning the gap. The CDR3 sequence is 15 residues long.

Sequencing was performed on CD4+ T cells from PBMCs. The V gene is TRBV20-1, the J gene TRBJ1-1, with a tentative D call TRBD1 (5 bases). The clonotype originates from a human donor with Susac syndrome. In nucleotides, the CDR3 is TGCAGTGCTAGCCGAACCGGGACGAGGAACACTGAAGCTTTCTTT. This encodes CSASRTGTRNTEAFF.